This T cell receptor (beta chain) emerged from a study of blood T cell repertoires in COVID-19. Some clones are missing from TCRdb's copy, which holds only in-frame ones; the method was immunoSEQ multiplex PCR. Of around 250,000 clones listed, almost 85% were seen once; the top ten hold 9.1%. The sequencing sample was made of PBMCs or T cells enriched from blood (not recorded which). This receptor was identified in a woman aged 45-65 years with acute COVID-19.

The CDR3 DNA reads TGTGCCAGCAGCTTGCGGGGGGGTCACGAAAAACTGTTTTTT. This sequence encodes CASSLRGGHEKLFF. The V gene is TRBV7-9, the J gene TRBJ1-4, with a possible D match to TRBD1 (5 bases). V dropped 3 bases and J dropped 8 bases, with 13 bases sitting between them. The CDR3 totals 14 residues. From germline, CDR1 is SEHNR and CDR2 FQNEAQ (reference sequence).